The next 19 T cell receptor beta chains were all read from a single sample in a study of cytomegalovirus exposure and HLA in healthy donors. Primers: 60 Vbeta forward and 13 Jbeta reverse. Some clones are missing from TCRdb's copy, which holds only in-frame ones; the method was immunoSEQ multiplex PCR. The sample has some 97,000 clones; 76% are singletons. The sequencing sample was made of PBMCs. The receptors here all came from a woman aged 45-60 years in good health and CMV-seropositive.

V is TRBV14 and J is TRBJ2-2; 16 bases align to TRBD2. J gave up 6 bases and V 3 bases, and 7 bases lay outside the gene matches. The CDR3 runs to 18 residues. CDR1 SGHDN and CDR2 FVKESK come from the germline V gene. CDR3 residues: CASSHTGTSGGVSGELFF. CDR3 nucleotide sequence: TGTGCCAGCAGCCACACCGGGACTAGCGGGGGGGTATCCGGGGAGCTGTTTTTT.

The V and J genes are TRBV5-1 and TRBJ1-2, with 8 nucleotides matching TRBD1. Losses at the gene ends were 2 bases for V and 4 bases for J; bases not matched to a gene: 4. From germline, CDR1 is SGHRS and CDR2 YFSETQ. The CDR3 covers 14 residues. DNA of the CDR3: TGCGCCAGCAGCTTCGCCGGGACAGGCTATGGCTACACCTTC. Amino acids: CASSFAGTGYGYTF.

The V and J genes are TRBV27 and TRBJ2-3, with D uncertain. V was cut by 5 bases and J by 0 bases, with 15 bases left in between. CDR3 length: 16 amino acids. Looked up from germline, CDR1 is MNHEY and CDR2 is SMNVEV (reference sequence). The CDR3 protein is CASSPSTLSSTDTQYF. The CDR3 DNA follows: TGTGCCAGCAGTCCCTCGACTCTTTCGAGCACAGATACGCAGTATTTT.

The genes are TRBV7-9 and TRBJ1-3; 7 bases line up with TRBD1. CDR1 and CDR2 (germline): SEHNR, FQNEAQ (reference sequence). This CDR3 is 13 amino acids long. With 5 bases clipped from V and 4 bases from J, the junction kept 2 bases outside the gene matches. The CDR3 DNA reads TGTGCCAGCAGCCGGGACAGAGGAAACACCATATATTTT. Protein: CASSRDRGNTIYF.

This chain uses TRBV9 with TRBJ1-4, with D possibly matching TRBD1 (5 bases). The CDR3 loop spans 17 amino acids. V lost 3 bases to trimming and J lost 4 bases, with 19 bases between them. CDR1 and CDR2 (germline): SGDLS, YYNGEE. CDR3 sequence reads: CASSGGPGRASNEKLFF. The DNA of the CDR3 is TGTGCCAGCAGCGGGGGCCCGGGCAGGGCGAGTAATGAAAAACTGTTTTTT.

CDR3: CASSGAGANTGELFF. The CDR3 nucleotides read TGTGCCAGCAGCGGGGCGGGGGCGAACACCGGGGAGCTGTTTTTT. This chain connects TRBV9 to TRBJ2-2; TRBD2 agrees at 7 bases. Germline V CDR1 and CDR2: SGDLS, YYNGEE. CDR3 length: 15 amino acids. J gave up 0 bases and V 3 bases, and 2 bases lay outside the gene matches.

The chain recombines TRBV19 with TRBJ1-2, with a weak D call TRBD1 (6 bases). Germline CDR1 reads LNHDA; CDR2 reads SQIVND (reference sequence). This CDR3 comprises 17 residues. Trimming cost V 3 bases and J 8 bases, with 25 bases left between them. CDR3 sequence reads: CASSINRDTLLVAGYTF. The CDR3 DNA is TGTGCCAGTAGTATTAACAGGGACACACTATTAGTGGCCGGCTACACCTTC. Using reference TRBV19 and TRBJ1-2 for the parts outside the CDR3, the full variable domain is DGGITQSPKYLFRKEGQNVTLSCEQNLNHDAMYWYRQDPGQGLRLIYYSQIVNDFQKGDIAEGYSVSREKKESFPLTVTSAQKNPTAFYLCASSINRDTLLVAGYTFGSGTRLTVV.

This clone came up once. J is TRBJ1-2 and V is TRBV6-5; TRBD1 is a possible D gene (5 bases). The CDR3 totals 13 residues. The germline gives CDR1 MNHEY, CDR2 SVGAGI. The V gene lost 3 bases and the J gene lost 8 bases, with 13 bases spanning the gap. CDR3 sequence: CASSYWGVTGYTF. CDR3 coding DNA: TGTGCCAGCAGTTATTGGGGGGTTACCGGCTACACCTTC.

This chain's CDR3 is CAVFTGHDGYTF. The CDR3 DNA reads TGTGCCGTATTTACAGGACACGATGGCTACACCTTC. This chain joins TRBV6-1 and TRBJ1-2; D is possibly TRBD1 (5 bases). With 11 bases removed from V and 6 bases from J, the gap between germline ends came to 16 bases. Germline CDR1 reads MNHNS; CDR2 reads SASEGT. The CDR3 is 12 residues long.

This CDR3 is CASSRPGEGAFF. The CDR3 DNA reads TGTGCCAGCAGCCGCCCGGGGGAGGGGGCTTTCTTT. The genes are TRBV13 and TRBJ1-1, with D possibly matching TRBD1 (5 bases). Germline CDR1 reads PRHDT; CDR2 reads FYEKMQ (reference sequence). The CDR3 is made up of 12 amino acids. V gave up 5 bases and J gave up 11 bases, with 15 bases separating them.

The genes are TRBV7-9 and TRBJ1-1; D is undetermined. CDR1 and CDR2 (germline): SEHNR, FQNEAQ (reference sequence). Trimming cost V 1 base and J 1 base, with 7 bases left between them. This CDR3 has 14 residues. The CDR3: CASSLGHQNTEAFF. For the CDR3, the DNA is TGTGCCAGCAGCTTAGGACACCAGAACACTGAAGCTTTCTTT.

This chain links TRBV30 with TRBJ1-6; the D gene is possibly TRBD1 (6 bases). The CDR3 is 16 amino acids. The V gene lost 4 bases and the J gene lost 0 bases, with 13 bases spanning the gap. Germline assignment: CDR1 GTSNPN and CDR2 SVGIG (reference sequence). CDR3: CAWKGEGDSYNSPLHF. The CDR3 coding sequence is TGTGCCTGGAAGGGGGAGGGGGACTCCTATAATTCACCCCTCCACTTT.

V is TRBV2 and J is TRBJ1-1, with D perhaps matching TRBD1 (6 bases). Germline V lookup: CDR1 SNHLY, CDR2 FYNNEI. V gave up 11 bases and J gave up 3 bases, with 13 bases separating them. The CDR3 has 12 residues. The CDR3 sequence is CAEPHRDTEAFF. CDR3 nucleotide sequence: TGTGCCGAACCCCACAGGGACACTGAAGCTTTCTTT.

V is TRBV30 and J is TRBJ1-4, with D perhaps matching TRBD1 (5 bases). In germline, CDR1 is GTSNPN, CDR2 SVGIG (reference sequence). The CDR3 loop spans 16 amino acids. Deletions cut 3 bases from V and 2 bases from J, with 16 bases between. The CDR3 DNA follows: TGTGCCTGGAGGGTAAGGGGATACGAGACTAATGAAAAACTGTTTTTT. This codes for CAWRVRGYETNEKLFF.

This clone was seen more than once but under ten times. This sequence joins TRBV25-1 and TRBJ2-1, with 9 bases identical to TRBD1. The CDR3 sequence is 15 residues long. Per the germline V gene, CDR1 is MGHDK and CDR2 is SYGVNS. Trimming at V came to 2 bases and at J to 8 bases, leaving 7 bases not matched to a gene. This CDR3 is CASSENTGGWDEQFF. For the CDR3, the DNA is TGTGCCAGCAGTGAAAATACAGGGGGCTGGGATGAGCAGTTCTTC.

This sequence joins TRBV11-3 and TRBJ2-4; 10 bases fit TRBD1. Germline loops: CDR1 SGHNT, CDR2 YENEEA. Trimming removed 3 bases from V and 2 bases from J; junction bases left unmatched: 1. The CDR3 consists of 15 residues. CDR3 DNA: TGTGCCAGCAGCTTGGGACAGGGGACCAAAAACATTCAGTACTTC. It yields the protein CASSLGQGTKNIQYF.

The rearrangement uses TRBV18 and TRBJ1-3; D is unresolved. This CDR3 is built from 15 residues. The V end lost 3 bases, the J end lost 1 base, and 10 bases lay between the germline ends. CDR1 and CDR2 from the germline V gene are KGHSH and LQKENI. The CDR3 DNA is TGTGCCAGCTCACCTAGTACCATTTCTGGAAACACCATATATTTT. Translated: CASSPSTISGNTIYF.

The V and J genes are TRBV2 and TRBJ2-1, with 14 bases aligning to TRBD2. CDR1 is SNHLY, CDR2 FYNNEI, per germline. CDR3 length equals 17 residues. The V and J ends lost 2 bases and 9 bases, in that order; junction bases with no gene match: 9. This CDR3 reads CASSESPTSGRAGEQFF. CDR3 bases: TGTGCCAGCAGTGAAAGCCCGACTAGCGGGAGGGCCGGTGAGCAGTTCTTC.

The chain is built from TRBV29-1 and TRBJ1-1, with TRBD1 identical over 9 bases. The CDR3 contains 13 residues. The V gene's germline CDR1 is SQVTM and CDR2 ANQGSEA. J lost 0 bases, V lost 7 bases, and 3 bases had no gene match. CDR3 sequence reads: CSAGQGLNTEAFF. The CDR3 DNA reads TGCAGCGCTGGACAGGGGTTGAACACTGAAGCTTTCTTT.